Described below is a single TCR beta chain sequence and its context. Antigen: not known. The use of a sample-barcoded 5' primer and a J-beta primer mix characterized a second PCR of about 7 to 12 cycles. TCRdb reprocessed the 5' RACE reads with MiXCR, giving one entry per CDR3 protein. This sample yields over 700,000 distinct CDR3 sequences, of which about 53% are seen a single time; approximately 40% belongs to the top ten. The sample is drawn from a study of blood T cells in healthy people across ages. Findings of the study overall: The CMV status of each donor remained undetermined, and this could have confounded shifts in expanded clonotypes.

V dropped 5 bases and J dropped 1 base, with 12 bases sitting between them. The CDR3 length is 14 residues. The germline CDR1 and CDR2 sequences are MNHEY and SMNVEV (reference sequence). The sequence was collected from a man aged 80 or over in good health. This sequence joins TRBV27 and TRBJ2-7; D gene unclear. Sequencing was done on a sample of blood. The CDR3 spells CASSPSRVSYEQYF. CDR3 in DNA: TGTGCCAGCAGTCCATCTAGGGTATCCTACGAGCAGTACTTC.